This TCR beta chain comes out of a study of CD8+ T cells in alopecia areata. This clone has more than one count but fewer than ten. Its antigen is not known. Study-level results: Numerous clones, expanded in lesions, remained in scalp and blood during tofacitinib.

Treatment reported: oral pan-JAK inhibitor, 5-10 mg twice daily. Patients with alopecia areata provided lesional scalp punch biopsies as well as peripheral blood. Germline CDR1 reads SGHTA; CDR2 reads FQGNSA. Trimming at V came to 4 bases and at J to 10 bases, leaving 7 bases not matched to a gene. The CDR3 covers 15 residues. As the sequencing template, cDNA was produced by extracting RNA and reverse transcribing it. Only in-frame clones appear in the TCRdb table, and some are missing; sequencing was by immunoSEQ multiplex PCR. The profile shows more than 200,000 clones, approximately 47% of them singletons.

Sequenced material: CD4+ T cells sorted from blood, taken at approximately week 36, from a patient treated with tofacitinib. The receptor was isolated from a human donor with alopecia areata. The chain carries TRBV7-2 and TRBJ2-1, with 13 positions matching TRBD2. This CDR3 is CASSSTSGGPIEQFF. CDR3 nucleotide sequence: TGTGCCAGCAGCTCGACTAGCGGGGGGCCAATAGAGCAGTTCTTC.